This T cell receptor (beta chain) derives from a study of cytomegalovirus exposure and HLA in healthy donors. A multiplex PCR was run with 60 Vbeta primers and 13 Jbeta primers. Some clones are missing from TCRdb's copy, which holds only in-frame ones; the method was immunoSEQ multiplex PCR. The table shows about 130,000 clones, with around three quarters occurring only once. Germline V gene lookup returns CDR1 SQVTM and CDR2 ANQGSEA. The CDR3 totals 13 residues. V gave up 4 bases and J gave up 7 bases, with 13 bases separating them. Sequenced material: PBMCs. This sequence was found in a man aged 40-50 years in good health and CMV-seronegative. V is TRBV29-1 and J is TRBJ1-4; D is uncertain. The CDR3 coding sequence is TGCAGCGTTGGAACAGTATTGAGTGAAAAACTGTTTTTT. Its translation is CSVGTVLSEKLFF.